This T cell receptor (beta chain) was retrieved from a study of early stage breast cancer tumors. About the study: The ER+/PR+/HER2- tumors included seven or eight ductal and a few lobular carcinomas. The study, taken as a whole, reports: Comparing each tissue with blood distinguished tumor from normal in most of the 16 patients.

Of note for this clone: Its antigen is not known.

TCRdb's copy holds only in-frame clones and misses some; the assay was immunoSEQ multiplex PCR. The table lists some 30,000 clones, about four fifths of them singletons. The clonotype comes from a person aged 45 to 59 with breast cancer. Sequenced material: blood.

CDR3 sequence: CASSPGGLPYNEQFF. Here the CDR3 DNA reads TGTGCCAGCAGTCCTGGGGGGCTCCCCTACAATGAGCAGTTCTTC. V and J are TRBV7-9 and TRBJ2-1; D may be TRBD1 or TRBD2 (6 bases each). Trimming pared 6 bases from V and 2 bases from J, leaving 14 bases between. Germline lookup yields CDR1 SEHNR and CDR2 FQNEAQ (reference sequence). The CDR3 contains 15 residues.